The clone carrying this T cell receptor beta chain is a singleton in its sample. Its antigen remains unidentified. The data belong to a study of early stage breast cancer tumors. Study-wide findings and caveats: Compared with adjacent normal breast, tumors showed approximately 2.5-fold denser, more clonal T cells. Functional markers like CD4, CD8 and FOXP3 were missed in bulk sequencing.

The method was immunoSEQ multiplex PCR; TCRdb's version includes in-frame clones alone and lacks a portion of them. The sample shows roughly 56,000 clones, about 80% of them seen only once. This CDR3 contains 16 residues. V was trimmed by 4 bases and J by 1 base, leaving 15 bases between them. Germline V gene lookup returns CDR1 LGHNA and CDR2 YSLEER. The TCR originated in a person in their twenties or thirties with breast cancer. The genes are TRBV4-3 and TRBJ2-3; D is possibly TRBD2 (5 bases). Sequencing was done on a sample of blood. In DNA, the CDR3 is TGCGCCAGCAGCCTAAAGCCGGGATCGGGCACAGATACGCAGTATTTT. The encoded protein is CASSLKPGSGTDTQYF.